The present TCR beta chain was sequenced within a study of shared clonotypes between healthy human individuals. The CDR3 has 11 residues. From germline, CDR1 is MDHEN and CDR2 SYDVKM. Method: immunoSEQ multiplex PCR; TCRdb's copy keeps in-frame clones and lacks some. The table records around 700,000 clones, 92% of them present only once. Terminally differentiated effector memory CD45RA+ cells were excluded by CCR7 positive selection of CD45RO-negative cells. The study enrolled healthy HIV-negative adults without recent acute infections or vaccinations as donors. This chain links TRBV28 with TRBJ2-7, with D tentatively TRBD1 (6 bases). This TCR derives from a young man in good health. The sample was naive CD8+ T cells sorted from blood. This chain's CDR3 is CAGGSSYEQYF. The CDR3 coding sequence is TGTGCAGGGGGTAGCTCCTACGAGCAGTACTTC.